A single sample gave rise to the 26 T cell receptor beta chains below, sequenced in a study of T cells in Graves' hyperthyroidism and ophthalmopathy. Authors of the study amplified TCR beta CDR3 regions from RNA transcripts. The study used the HTBI primer set for a first-round RT-PCR of the TCR CDR3. TCRdb redid the calling of the multiplex PCR reads with MiXCR, one entry per CDR3 protein. Counted here are about half a million distinct CDR3 sequences, 20% occurring once; the ten biggest clones make up approximately 48%. Sequences were obtained from blood. The receptors shown here come from a man aged 35 to 55 with Graves' ophthalmopathy.

The V and J genes are TRBV3-1 and TRBJ2-2; D is unresolved. Trimming removed 1 base at V and 6 bases at J, with 9 bases between. This CDR3 has 14 residues. The V gene's germline CDR1 is LGHDT and CDR2 YNNKEL (reference sequence). CDR3 sequence: CASSQVAGPGELFF. As DNA, the CDR3 is TGTGCCAGCAGCCAAGTGGCCGGACCCGGGGAGCTGTTTTTT.

This clonotype was seen at least ten times. The chain links TRBV28 to TRBJ2-5; 7 bases agree with TRBD2. The germline gives CDR1 MDHEN, CDR2 SYDVKM. V was pared by 6 bases and J by 5 bases, with 12 bases of the junction left unmatched. The CDR3 covers 15 residues. DNA of the CDR3: TGTGCCAGCAGCGTCCCCGGGCCGCGGGGGGAGACCCAGTACTTC. Translation gives CASSVPGPRGETQYF.

In this sample, this clonotype turned up a few times. The chain is built from TRBV27 and TRBJ1-4; D uncertain. Trimming removed 2 bases from V and 5 bases from J, with 15 bases in between. This CDR3 is 16 amino acids long. Germline V gene lookup returns CDR1 MNHEY and CDR2 SMNVEV (reference sequence). CDR3 residues: CASSLRGLGWNEKLFF. The CDR3 nucleotides read TGTGCCAGCAGTTTACGGGGTTTGGGGTGGAATGAAAAACTGTTTTTT.

This clonotype showed up many times. The V and J genes are TRBV11-2 and TRBJ1-2; 9 nucleotides line up with TRBD1. After removal of 1 base from V and 7 bases from J, the junction contained 7 bases not matched to a gene. From germline, CDR1 is SGHAT and CDR2 FQNNGV. CDR3 length equals 15 residues. The CDR3 DNA is TGTGCCAGCAGCTTAGGGGGGACAGGGAGGTCTGGCTACACCTTC. Amino acid sequence: CASSLGGTGRSGYTF.

CDR3 sequence (DNA): TGTGCCAGCAGAAACAGGGTTGGGGGTGAGCAGTTCTTC. It translates to CASRNRVGGEQFF. This chain links TRBV27 with TRBJ2-1, with D possibly being TRBD1 (6 bases). CDR1 is MNHEY and CDR2 is SMNVEV in the germline V gene (reference sequence). V was cut by 6 bases and J by 9 bases, with 15 bases left in between. This CDR3 is 13 amino acids long.

The chain has TRBV19 and TRBJ1-5; D might be TRBD1 (5 bases). The CDR3 covers 13 residues. With 3 bases removed from V and 11 bases from J, the gap between germline ends came to 14 bases. Germline V CDR1 and CDR2: LNHDA, SQIVND (reference sequence). DNA for the CDR3: TGTGCCAGTAGTATTGACAGACAATATGCCCAGCATTTT. It is translated as CASSIDRQYAQHF.

This clonotype was observed a single time. The CDR3 ends on some other residue instead of the conserved phenylalanine or tryptophan, so this is likely a read error. V gene TRBV9 combines with J gene TRBJ2-2; 7 nucleotides match TRBD2. Trimming at V came to 0 bases and at J to 0 bases, leaving 2 bases not matched to a gene. Germline CDR1 reads SGDLS; CDR2 reads YYNGEE. The CDR3 has 16 amino acids. The CDR3: CASSVAGGSNTGELFS. The CDR3 bases are TGTGCCAGCAGCGTAGCGGGAGGCTCGAACACCGGGGAGCTGTTTTCT.

Regarding this clonotype: This may arise from a read error, as a much more abundant clone is one base away. The chain couples TRBV11-2 to TRBJ2-7; the D gene is possibly TRBD1 (6 bases). Germline values: CDR1 SGHAT, CDR2 FQNNGV. CDR3 length: 12 residues. The V end was cut by 0 bases, the J end by 6 bases, with 6 bases between. DNA of the CDR3: TGTGCCAGCAGCTTAGAAGGGGGCGAGCAGTACTTC. Amino acid sequence: CASSLEGGEQYF.

The gene calls are TRBV5-5 and TRBJ2-1; 8 bases are a match to TRBD2. After removal of 0 bases from V and 8 bases from J, the junction contained 13 bases not matched to a gene. Looked up from germline, CDR1 is SGHKS and CDR2 is YYEKEE (reference sequence). The CDR3 length is 17 residues. The CDR3 reads CASSLVLLGTSVHEQFF. CDR3 coding DNA: TGTGCCAGCAGCTTGGTCCTACTGGGGACTAGTGTTCATGAGCAGTTCTTC.

This clonotype showed up many times. This sequence joins TRBV28 and TRBJ2-5; the D gene is possibly TRBD2 (5 bases). Trimming stripped 3 bases from V and 7 bases from J, with 21 bases between. Germline V gives CDR1 MDHEN, CDR2 SYDVKM. This CDR3 spans 16 amino acids. CDR3 in amino acids: CASSLAGNAIIWTQYF. CDR3 sequence (DNA): TGTGCCAGCAGTTTGGCCGGGAATGCGATAATCTGGACCCAGTACTTC.

This chain joins TRBV9 and TRBJ2-7; tentatively, D is TRBD1 or TRBD2 (5 bases each). CDR3 size: 15 residues. Trimming stripped 3 bases from V and 3 bases from J, with 16 bases between. Germline CDR1 and CDR2: SGDLS and YYNGEE. CDR3 in DNA: TGTGCCAGCAGCGGTCCCGGGACGGAGATCTACGAGCAGTACTTC. Protein sequence: CASSGPGTEIYEQYF.

This clonotype came up many times. The chain uses TRBV6-1 and TRBJ1-5; no clear D. This CDR3 contains 15 residues. The germline V gene has CDR1 MNHNS and CDR2 SASEGT. The V gene lost 5 bases and the J gene lost 1 base, with 12 bases spanning the gap. CDR3 sequence: CASSQEGSSNQPQHF. The CDR3 nucleotides read TGTGCCAGCAGTCAGGAAGGGTCGAGCAATCAGCCCCAGCATTTT.

In nucleotides, the CDR3 is TGCAGTGCTCCCAGAGATACGCAGTATTTT. Encoded protein: CSAPRDTQYF. This chain connects TRBV20-1 to TRBJ2-3; D is unclear. Germline lookup yields CDR1 DFQATT and CDR2 SNEGSKA (reference sequence). The V gene lost 5 bases and the J gene lost 5 bases, with 5 bases spanning the gap. This CDR3 is 10 amino acids long.

CDR3 DNA sequence: TGCGCCAGCAGCGCACAGGGAATCAATGAGCAGTTCTTC. The encoded protein is CASSAQGINEQFF. This chain uses TRBV5-1 with TRBJ2-1; TRBD1 might be the D (6 bases). This CDR3 is 13 amino acids long. V lost 4 bases, J lost 6 bases, and 11 bases lay in between. Germline V gene sequence: CDR1 SGHRS, CDR2 YFSETQ.

There are a few counts of this clonotype. At one boundary the junction diverges from the germline segment, which might be a read error. The chain recombines TRBV28 with TRBJ2-5; TRBD2 is a possible D gene (7 bases). The germline gives CDR1 MDHEN, CDR2 SYDVKM. The CDR3 has 16 amino acids. CDR3 nucleotides: TGTGCCAGCAGTGGTCTTAAGAGGGGGGGCCAAGAGACCCCGTACTTC. It encodes CASSGLKRGGQETPYF.

This clonotype was seen at least ten times. The chain couples TRBV30 to TRBJ1-1; D ambiguous. Germline CDR1 and CDR2: GTSNPN and SVGIG (reference sequence). The CDR3 loop spans 13 amino acids. Trimming took 2 bases from V and 1 from J, leaving 8 bases between them. The CDR3 reads CAWSIYRNTEAFF. The CDR3 DNA is TGTGCCTGGAGTATTTACAGGAACACTGAAGCTTTCTTT. The complete variable domain, with remaining parts taken from reference TRBV30 and TRBJ1-1, reads SQTIHQWPATLVQPVGSPLSLECTVEGTSNPNLYWYRQAAGRGLQLLFYSVGIGQISSEVPQNLSASRPQDRQFILSSKKLLLSDSGFYLCAWSIYRNTEAFFGQGTRLTVV.

V usage is TRBV20-1 and J usage is TRBJ1-2; D may be TRBD1 (6 bases). The ends were cut back, 5 bases at V and 4 bases at J, with 17 bases in the middle. Germline-derived CDR1 and CDR2 are DFQATT and SNEGSKA (reference sequence). This CDR3 contains 14 residues. The CDR3 region has the DNA TGCAGTGCTTACGGGACAACAAGGGGCTATGGCTACACCTTC. Amino acids: CSAYGTTRGYGYTF.

This clonotype was seen a few times. The chain employs TRBV30 and TRBJ2-5, with no clear D. Germline V CDR1 and CDR2: GTSNPN, SVGIG (reference sequence). The CDR3 spans 13 residues. The V gene lost 1 base and the J gene lost 3 bases, with 9 bases spanning the gap. The DNA for the CDR3 is TGTGCCTGGAGTGGGGCCCCCAAAGAGACCCAGTACTTC. Protein product: CAWSGAPKETQYF.

Details on this clonotype: A much more abundant neighbour one base away suggests this may be a read error. The chain carries TRBV5-1 and TRBJ1-1, with TRBD1 matching 7 bases. This CDR3 is 14 amino acids long. V lost 5 bases, J lost 7 bases, and 11 bases stayed unmatched. Germline loops: CDR1 SGHRS, CDR2 YFSETQ. CDR3: CASSEPGGSIEAFF. DNA for the CDR3: TGCGCCAGCAGTGAACCAGGGGGATCCATTGAAGCTTTCTTT.

The chain is built from TRBV24-1 and TRBJ2-1, with D tentatively TRBD2 (5 bases). The CDR3 spans 14 residues. The germline gives CDR1 KGHDR, CDR2 SFDVKD. Trimming pared 0 bases from V and 5 bases from J, leaving 7 bases between. In DNA, the CDR3 is TGTGCCACCAGTGATTTGGAGGGAAACAATGAGCAGTTCTTC. Its translation is CATSDLEGNNEQFF.

This clonotype was counted once. The chain uses TRBV30 and TRBJ1-2; D might be TRBD1 (6 bases). V was trimmed by 3 bases and J by 0 bases, leaving 11 bases between them. Per germline, CDR1 GTSNPN and CDR2 SVGIG (reference sequence). This CDR3 has 14 amino acids. The CDR3 here is CAWRWTVSNYGYTF. In nucleotides, the CDR3 is TGTGCCTGGAGATGGACAGTGTCTAACTATGGCTACACCTTC. The full variable domain, completed using reference TRBV30 and TRBJ1-2, is SQTIHQWPATLVQPVGSPLSLECTVEGTSNPNLYWYRQAAGRGLQLLFYSVGIGQISSEVPQNLSASRPQDRQFILSSKKLLLSDSGFYLCAWRWTVSNYGYTFGSGTRLTVV.

This clonotype was seen at least ten times. Germline and junction disagree at one end, which may indicate a read error. The chain couples TRBV5-1 to TRBJ1-1; D gene uncertain. CDR1 SGHRS and CDR2 YFSETQ come from the germline V gene. The CDR3 loop spans 11 amino acids. CDR3 coding DNA: TGTGCCAGCAGTTTGGGAACTGAAGCTTTCTTT. Translation: CASSLGTEAFF.

This clonotype was seen a handful of times. The genes are TRBV18 and TRBJ1-2; 8 bases agree with TRBD1. The V gene end was trimmed by 5 bases and the J gene end by 3 bases; junction bases not matched to a gene: 5. Germline lookup yields CDR1 KGHSH and CDR2 LQKENI. The CDR3 is 14 residues long. As DNA, the CDR3 is TGTGCCAGCTCAAGCAGGGGGCAAGACTATGGCTACACCTTC. It yields the protein CASSSRGQDYGYTF.

This chain uses TRBV30 with TRBJ2-1, with TRBD1 identical over 10 bases. This CDR3 comprises 12 residues. Germline V CDR1 and CDR2: GTSNPN, SVGIG (reference sequence). V dropped 5 bases and J dropped 5; count of bases not matched to a gene: 0. CDR3 in amino acids: CAWDRGHNEQFF. CDR3 bases: TGTGCCTGGGACAGGGGGCACAATGAGCAGTTCTTC. Complete variable domain (other parts from reference TRBV30 and TRBJ2-1): SQTIHQWPATLVQPVGSPLSLECTVEGTSNPNLYWYRQAAGRGLQLLFYSVGIGQISSEVPQNLSASRPQDRQFILSSKKLLLSDSGFYLCAWDRGHNEQFFGPGTRLTVL.

In this sample, this clonotype turned up a few times. This chain connects TRBV18 to TRBJ1-2; possible D gene TRBD1, 5 bases. In germline, CDR1 is KGHSH, CDR2 LQKENI. The CDR3 consists of 15 residues. V lost 0 bases and J 6 bases, leaving 14 bases between the germline ends. The CDR3 loop reads CASSPPSSGGDGYTF. The CDR3 nucleotides are TGTGCCAGCTCACCACCCTCCTCCGGGGGGGATGGCTACACCTTC.

This chain connects TRBV4-3 to TRBJ1-2; the D gene is possibly TRBD1 (6 bases). CDR1 and CDR2 from the germline V gene are LGHNA and YSLEER. Trimming took off 0 bases at V and 5 bases at J, with 13 bases between the two ends. This CDR3 contains 15 residues. The CDR3 sequence: CASSQDRQATYGYTF. The CDR3 DNA reads TGCGCCAGCAGCCAAGATAGACAGGCAACTTATGGCTACACCTTC.